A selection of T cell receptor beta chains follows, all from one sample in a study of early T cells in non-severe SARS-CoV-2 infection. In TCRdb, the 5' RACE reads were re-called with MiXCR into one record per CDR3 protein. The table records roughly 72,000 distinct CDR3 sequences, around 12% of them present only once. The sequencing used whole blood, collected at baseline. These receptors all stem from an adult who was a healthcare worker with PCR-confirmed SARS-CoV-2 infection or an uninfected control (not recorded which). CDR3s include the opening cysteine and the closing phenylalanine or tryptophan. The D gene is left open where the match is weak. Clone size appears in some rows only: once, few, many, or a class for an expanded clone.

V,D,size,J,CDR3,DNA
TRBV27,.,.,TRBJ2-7,CASSQDRADGQYF,TGTGCCAGCTCGCAGGACCGGGCGGACGGGCAGTACTTC
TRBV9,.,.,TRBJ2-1,CASSAGGTPLDNEQFF,TGTGCCAGCAGCGCTGGGGGGACGCCTCTCGACAATGAGCAGTTCTTC
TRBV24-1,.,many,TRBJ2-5,CATRGAQETQYF,TGTGCCACACGCGGAGCCCAAGAGACCCAGTACTTC
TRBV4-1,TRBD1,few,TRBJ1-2,CASSQGAGGNYGYTF,TGCGCCAGCAGCCAAGGGGCAGGGGGAAACTATGGCTACACCTTC
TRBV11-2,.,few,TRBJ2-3,CASSPGDLPTDTQYF,TGTGCCAGCAGCCCCGGGGACCTCCCCACAGATACGCAGTATTTT
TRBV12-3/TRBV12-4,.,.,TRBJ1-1,CASRAGTKNTEAFF,TGTGCCAGCAGGGCCGGGACCAAAAACACTGAAGCTTTCTTT
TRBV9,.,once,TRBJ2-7,CASSVGLGGYEQYF,TGTGCCAGCAGCGTAGGGCTAGGGGGCTACGAGCAGTACTTC
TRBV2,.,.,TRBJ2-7,CASGNLYEQYF,TGTGCCAGCGGCAACCTCTACGAGCAGTACTTC
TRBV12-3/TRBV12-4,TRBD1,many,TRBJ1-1,CATSNRGKTEAFF,TGTGCCACTTCAAACAGGGGCAAGACTGAAGCTTTCTTT
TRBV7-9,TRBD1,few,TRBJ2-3,CASSLGQGATDTQYF,TGTGCCAGCAGCTTGGGACAGGGGGCAACAGATACGCAGTATTTT
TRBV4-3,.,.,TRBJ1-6,CASSQMGVYNSPLHF,TGCGCCAGCAGCCAGATGGGTGTTTATAATTCACCCCTCCACTTT
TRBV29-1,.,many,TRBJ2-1,CSVVSGLRSSYNEQFF,TGCAGCGTTGTATCCGGGTTGAGGAGCTCCTACAATGAGCAGTTCTTC
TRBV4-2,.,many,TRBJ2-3,CASSHHGGGSTDTQYF,TGTGCCAGCAGCCATCACGGGGGCGGTAGCACAGATACGCAGTATTTT
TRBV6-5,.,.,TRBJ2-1,CASQGSYNEQFF,TGTGCCAGCCAGGGGTCGTACAATGAGCAGTTCTTC
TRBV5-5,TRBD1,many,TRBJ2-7,CASSLDRAYEQYF,TGTGCCAGCAGCCTGGACAGGGCCTACGAGCAGTACTTC
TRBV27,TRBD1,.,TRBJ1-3,CASSRQGAGNTIYF,TGTGCCAGCAGCCGACAGGGAGCCGGAAACACCATATATTTT
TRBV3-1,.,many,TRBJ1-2,CASSQEPVLYGYTF,TGTGCCAGCAGCCAAGAACCAGTGCTATATGGCTACACCTTC
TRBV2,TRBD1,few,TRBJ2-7,CASRRQGEQYF,TGTGCCAGCAGACGACAGGGCGAGCAGTACTTC
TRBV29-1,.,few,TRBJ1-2,CSVGGWQNGYTF,TGCAGCGTTGGCGGGTGGCAGAATGGCTACACCTTC
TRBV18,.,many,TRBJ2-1,CASSPTGYSYNEQFF,TGTGCCAGCTCACCAACAGGGTATTCCTACAATGAGCAGTTCTTC
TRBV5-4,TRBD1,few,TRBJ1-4,CASTMDRGFEKLFF,TGTGCCAGCACCATGGACAGGGGGTTTGAAAAACTGTTTTTT
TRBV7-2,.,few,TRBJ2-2,CASSRRTVTNTGELFF,TGTGCCAGCAGCCGACGGACGGTCACGAACACCGGGGAGCTGTTTTTT
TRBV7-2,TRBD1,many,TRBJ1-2,CASSLAGQGYYGYTF,TGTGCCAGCAGCTTAGCTGGACAGGGTTACTATGGCTACACCTTC
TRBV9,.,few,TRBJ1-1,CASSVGTPNTEAFF,TGTGCCAGCAGCGTGGGGACACCGAACACTGAAGCTTTCTTT
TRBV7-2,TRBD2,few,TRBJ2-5,CASSYTGTRVQETQYF,TGTGCCAGCAGCTATACCGGGACTAGAGTTCAGGAGACCCAGTACTTC
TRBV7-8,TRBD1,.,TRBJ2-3,CASSLVGQGFGTDTQYF,TGTGCCAGCAGCTTAGTGGGACAGGGTTTTGGTACAGATACGCAGTATTTT
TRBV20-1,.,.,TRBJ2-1,CSAREIGYEGPYNEQFF,TGCAGTGCTAGAGAGATCGGCTACGAGGGGCCCTACAATGAGCAGTTCTTC
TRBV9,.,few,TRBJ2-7,CASSVGGLGYEQYF,TGTGCCAGCAGCGTAGGGGGTTTGGGCTACGAGCAGTACTTC
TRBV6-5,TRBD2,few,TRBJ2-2,CASGASGTGELFF,TGTGCCAGCGGGGCTAGCGGGACCGGGGAGCTGTTTTTT
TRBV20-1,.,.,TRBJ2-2,CSARQNTGELFF,TGCAGTGCTCGACAGAACACCGGGGAGCTGTTTTTT
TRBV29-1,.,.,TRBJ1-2,CSVQPQPGYGYTF,TGCAGCGTCCAGCCCCAACCGGGCTATGGCTACACCTTC
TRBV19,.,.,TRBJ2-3,CASRWGHSTDTQYF,TGTGCCAGTAGATGGGGCCACAGCACAGATACGCAGTATTTT
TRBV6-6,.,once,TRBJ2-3,CASRRGGAGDTQYF,TGTGCCAGCCGCCGTGGGGGGGCCGGAGATACGCAGTATTTT
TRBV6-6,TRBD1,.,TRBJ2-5,CASSYNLGQAEETQYF,TGTGCCAGCAGCTACAACCTTGGACAGGCAGAAGAGACCCAGTACTTC
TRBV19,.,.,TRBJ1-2,CASSPWGGFYGYTF,TGTGCCAGTAGCCCTTGGGGGGGCTTCTATGGCTACACCTTC
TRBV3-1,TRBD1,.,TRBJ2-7,CASSPGTGQYEQYF,TGTGCCAGCAGCCCCGGGACAGGGCAGTACGAGCAGTACTTC
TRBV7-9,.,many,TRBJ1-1,CATLPAGDNRGAFF,TGTGCCACCCTCCCGGCAGGGGACAATCGGGGGGCTTTCTTT
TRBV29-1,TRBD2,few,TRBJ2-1,CSVNGGGNMNEQFF,TGCAGCGTGAATGGGGGGGGTAATATGAATGAGCAGTTCTTC
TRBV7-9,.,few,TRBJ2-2,CASSPNAAGELFF,TGTGCCAGCAGCCCGAACGCCGCCGGGGAGCTGTTTTTT
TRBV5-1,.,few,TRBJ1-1,CASSNLMVDTEAFF,TGCGCCAGCAGTAATCTCATGGTGGACACTGAAGCTTTCTTT
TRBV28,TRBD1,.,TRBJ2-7,CATRDSSYEQYF,TGTGCCACCCGGGACAGCTCCTACGAGCAGTACTTC
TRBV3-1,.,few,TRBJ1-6,CASSQKTNSPLHF,TGTGCCAGCAGCCAAAAGACCAATTCACCCCTCCACTTT
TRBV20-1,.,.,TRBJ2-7,CSARVAVPSYEQYF,TGCAGTGCTAGAGTTGCAGTTCCCTCCTACGAGCAGTACTTC
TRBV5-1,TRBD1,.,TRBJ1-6,CASSLTPGQNSPLHF,TGCGCCAGCAGCTTGACCCCGGGACAGAATTCACCCCTCCACTTT
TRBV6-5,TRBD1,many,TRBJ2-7,CASSYTRTGGYEQYF,TGTGCCAGCAGTTACACTCGGACAGGGGGCTACGAGCAGTACTTC
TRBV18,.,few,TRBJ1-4,CASSPIQGGPEKLFF,TGTGCCAGCTCACCTATACAGGGAGGCCCTGAAAAACTGTTTTTT
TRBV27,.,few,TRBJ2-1,CASSSFTPGYNEQFF,TGTGCCAGCAGTTCCTTCACACCGGGATACAATGAGCAGTTCTTC
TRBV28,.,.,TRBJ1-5,CASSYGSNQPQHF,TGTGCCAGCAGTTATGGTAGCAATCAGCCCCAGCATTTT
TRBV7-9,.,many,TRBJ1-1,CASSPLGTEAFF,TGTGCCAGCAGCCCATTGGGCACTGAAGCTTTCTTT
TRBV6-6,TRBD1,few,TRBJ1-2,CASSEGQGKLGYTF,TGTGCCAGCAGTGAGGGACAGGGGAAGCTGGGCTACACCTTC
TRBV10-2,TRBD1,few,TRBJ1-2,CASSDRGIRTGGHGYTF,TGCGCCAGCAGTGATCGTGGGATAAGGACAGGGGGTCATGGCTACACCTTC
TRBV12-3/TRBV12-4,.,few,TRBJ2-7,CASSPGLGHQSYEQYF,TGTGCCAGCAGTCCCGGGTTGGGACACCAGTCCTACGAGCAGTACTTC
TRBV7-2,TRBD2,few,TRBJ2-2,CASSAQRGRMGELFF,TGTGCCAGCAGCGCCCAGCGGGGGCGTATGGGGGAGCTGTTTTTT
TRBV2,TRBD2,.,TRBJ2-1,CASTPGSSGGTSPSYNEQFF,TGTGCCAGCACCCCGGGGAGTAGCGGGGGGACCTCCCCCTCCTACAATGAGCAGTTCTTC
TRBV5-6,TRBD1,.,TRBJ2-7,CASSMGTGSYEQYF,TGTGCCAGCAGCATGGGGACAGGATCCTACGAGCAGTACTTC
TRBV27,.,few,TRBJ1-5,CASRPIGGLGNQPQHF,TGTGCCAGCAGACCCATAGGGGGTCTGGGCAATCAGCCCCAGCATTTT
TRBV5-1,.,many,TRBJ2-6,CASSLDVGPSGANVLTF,TGCGCCAGCAGCTTGGACGTGGGTCCTTCTGGGGCCAACGTCCTGACTTTC
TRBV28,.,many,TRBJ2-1,CASTNYGNEQFF,TGTGCCAGCACCAATTATGGAAATGAGCAGTTCTTC
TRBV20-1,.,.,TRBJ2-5,CSARSKPGETQYF,TGCAGTGCTAGGTCCAAGCCAGGGGAGACCCAGTACTTC
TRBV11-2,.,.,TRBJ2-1,CASSFRDEQFF,TGTGCCAGCAGCTTCCGTGACGAGCAGTTCTTC